The 21 T cell receptor beta chains below come from one sample, sequenced in a study of OX40 agonist ivuxolimab in advanced cancers. TCRdb's copy holds only in-frame clones and misses some; the assay was immunoSEQ multiplex PCR. The sample lists roughly 45,000 clones, around nine tenths seen once, with around 2% in the top ten. Specimen: CD4+ or CD8+ T cells sorted from blood, collected in a trial of the OX40 agonist ivuxolimab. These receptors all stem from an adult with an advanced solid tumor such as melanoma, head and neck, liver or kidney cancer.

In nucleotides, the CDR3 is TGTGCCAGCAGCCCGAACGTCGGGTGGGGTGCAGATACGCAGTATTTT. This translates into CASSPNVGWGADTQYF. The chain has TRBV4-2 and TRBJ2-3, with unresolved D. The CDR3 length is 16 residues. Trimming left V 4 bases short and J 4 bases short, with 18 bases between. Per the germline V gene, CDR1 is LGHNA and CDR2 is YNFKEQ.

The chain links TRBV28 to TRBJ1-5; D ambiguous. V gave up 8 bases and J gave up 6 bases, with 11 bases separating them. Germline CDR1 reads MDHEN; CDR2 reads SYDVKM. This CDR3 is built from 12 residues. CDR3 nucleotide sequence: TGTGCCAGCCGTCGGCTGACTCAGCCCCAGCATTTT. Encoded protein: CASRRLTQPQHF.

The CDR3 coding sequence is TGTGCCAGCAGTGAAATCCGGTTTTATGGCTACACCTTC. Translating gives CASSEIRFYGYTF. The chain employs TRBV2 and TRBJ1-2, with D hard to call. Between the trimmed V and J ends, which lost 2 bases and 5 bases, there was a span of 9 bases. The CDR3 covers 13 residues. CDR1 is SNHLY and CDR2 is FYNNEI in the germline V gene.

The chain uses TRBV5-6 and TRBJ1-4; the D gene is possibly TRBD1 (5 bases). Trimming stripped 3 bases from V and 5 bases from J, with 17 bases between. Per germline, CDR1 SGHDT and CDR2 YYEEEE. The CDR3 loop spans 16 amino acids. CDR3 amino acids: CASSSWAAGKNEKLFF. The CDR3 DNA reads TGTGCCAGCAGCTCGTGGGCCGCAGGGAAGAATGAAAAACTGTTTTTT.

The V call is TRBV4-3, the J call TRBJ2-1, with TRBD2 matching over 10 bases. CDR1 LGHNA and CDR2 YSLEER come from the germline V gene. This CDR3 spans 15 amino acids. After removal of 3 bases from V and 4 bases from J, the junction contained 3 bases not matched to a gene. CDR3 nucleotide sequence: TGCGCCAGCAGCCATCCTAGCGGGGGTTACAATGAGCAGTTCTTC. The encoded protein is CASSHPSGGYNEQFF.

The V and J genes are TRBV27 and TRBJ2-5, with TRBD2 matching over 7 bases. Losses at the gene ends were 5 bases for V and 5 bases for J; bases not matched to a gene: 11. The CDR3 covers 15 residues. Germline CDR1 is MNHEY and CDR2 is SMNVEV (reference sequence). In DNA, the CDR3 is TGTGCCAGCAGTCCACAGACTAGCTCGAGGGAGACCCAGTACTTC. It translates to CASSPQTSSRETQYF.

The chain couples TRBV19 to TRBJ2-5; D gene unclear. Germline V CDR1 and CDR2: LNHDA, SQIVND (reference sequence). V was cut by 3 bases and J by 7 bases, with 9 bases left in between. This CDR3 spans 12 amino acids. CDR3 sequence (DNA): TGTGCCAGTAGTATTGGGGAAGGGACCCAGTACTTC. Translated: CASSIGEGTQYF. The full variable domain, rest sourced from reference TRBV19 and TRBJ2-5, is DGGITQSPKYLFRKEGQNVTLSCEQNLNHDAMYWYRQDPGQGLRLIYYSQIVNDFQKGDIAEGYSVSREKKESFPLTVTSAQKNPTAFYLCASSIGEGTQYFGPGTRLLVL.

J is TRBJ2-5 and V is TRBV25-1; D uncertain. V was pared by 10 bases and J by 4 bases, with 13 bases between. Germline lookup yields CDR1 MGHDK and CDR2 SYGVNS. The CDR3 is made up of 12 amino acids. The CDR3 loop reads CATSAIGETQYF. CDR3 in DNA: TGTGCCACTTCAGCGATCGGAGAGACCCAGTACTTC.

This chain links TRBV6-1 with TRBJ2-5, with no clear D. The tail of the sequence fits TRBJ2-7 better, so the J call may be wrong. Germline V gene sequence: CDR1 MNHNS, CDR2 SASEGT. This CDR3 is 16 amino acids long. The CDR3 protein is CASSETATTATYEQYF. Here the CDR3 DNA reads TGTGCCAGCAGTGAAACGGCCACTACTGCCACCTACGAGCAGTACTTC.

The chain recombines TRBV29-1 with TRBJ1-1; weak D call: TRBD1 (5 bases). Germline V gene sequence: CDR1 SQVTM, CDR2 ANQGSEA. V lost 7 bases to trimming and J lost 11 bases, with 17 bases between them. The CDR3 runs to 11 residues. The CDR3 sequence: CSGGRGSEAFF. For the CDR3, the DNA is TGCAGCGGTGGACGGGGCAGCGAGGCTTTCTTT.

The gene calls are TRBV30 and TRBJ1-5, with unresolved D. Germline V gene sequence: CDR1 GTSNPN, CDR2 SVGIG (reference sequence). Trimming shortened V by 4 bases and J by 0 bases, and 10 bases separated the two germline ends. This CDR3 region has 14 residues. CDR3 protein: CAWTPGNSNQPQHF. The CDR3 bases are TGTGCCTGGACCCCGGGGAATAGCAATCAGCCCCAGCATTTT.

This rearrangement joins TRBV6-1 to TRBJ2-1, with 8 bases that match TRBD2. Germline trimming cut 6 bases from V and 9 bases from J; bases unmatched to any gene: 7. Germline CDR1 and CDR2: MNHNS and SASEGT. The CDR3 loop spans 13 amino acids. The CDR3 loop reads CASSPGGAREQFF. For the CDR3, the DNA is TGTGCCAGCAGCCCCGGGGGGGCCCGTGAGCAGTTCTTC.

CDR3 nucleotides: TGTGCCAGCAGTGACTCCCGGACAGGGGGCCCAGTGGATACGCAGTATTTT. This gives the protein CASSDSRTGGPVDTQYF. V usage is TRBV6-4 and J usage is TRBJ2-3, with 11 nucleotides matching TRBD1. Germline CDR1 reads MRHNA; CDR2 reads SNTAGT. This CDR3 region has 17 residues. V shed 0 bases and J 6 bases; nucleotides not matched to a gene: 8.

This clone was seen only a few times. In the same sample, other DNA sequences code for this CDR3. The CDR3 loop is CASSSGGKNIQYF. CDR3 sequence (DNA): TGTGCCAGCAGCAGCGGGGGCAAAAACATTCAGTACTTC. This sequence joins TRBV6-5 and TRBJ2-4, with TRBD2 matching over 8 bases. Losses at the gene ends were 6 bases for V and 3 bases for J; bases not matched to a gene: 1. From germline, CDR1 is MNHEY and CDR2 SVGAGI. The CDR3 loop spans 13 amino acids.

The V call is TRBV5-6, the J call TRBJ2-1; 9 nucleotides line up with TRBD1. This CDR3 is 13 amino acids long. The trim removed 4 bases at V and 13 bases at J, leaving 9 bases unmatched. Germline V gene sequence: CDR1 SGHDT, CDR2 YYEEEE. CDR3 loop: CASSRIGTGHQFF. The DNA of the CDR3 is TGTGCCAGCAGCCGAATAGGGACAGGGCATCAGTTCTTC.

The gene calls are TRBV13 and TRBJ2-1, with 15 bases that match TRBD2. The CDR3 spans 16 residues. V lost 8 bases and J lost 7; bases outside the gene matches: 9. Germline V lookup: CDR1 PRHDT, CDR2 FYEKMQ (reference sequence). CDR3 DNA sequence: TGTGCCAGCTACCGGAGGGGACTAGCGGGAGGTAATGAGCAGTTCTTC. It codes for CASYRRGLAGGNEQFF.

The genes are TRBV18 and TRBJ2-3; TRBD1 might be the D (6 bases). CDR3 length: 17 amino acids. Germline assignment: CDR1 KGHSH and CDR2 LQKENI. The V gene lost 3 bases and the J gene lost 4 bases, with 20 bases spanning the gap. The CDR3 spells CASSPGLLAGVADTQYF. The CDR3, as DNA: TGTGCCAGCTCACCGGGGCTGCTAGCAGGGGTAGCAGATACGCAGTATTTT.

This clone was counted only a few times. Other nucleotide sequences in the sample specify the same CDR3. V is TRBV29-1 and J is TRBJ1-5, with unresolved D. V lost 5 bases and J lost 2, with 7 bases in between. The CDR3 runs to 12 residues. Germline values: CDR1 SQVTM, CDR2 ANQGSEA. The CDR3: CSVMLGNQPQHF. Written as DNA, the CDR3 is TGCAGCGTTATGTTGGGCAATCAGCCCCAGCATTTT.

J is TRBJ1-1 and V is TRBV19; D possibly corresponds to TRBD1 (6 bases). V was pared by 5 bases and J by 4 bases, with 11 bases between. Germline CDR1 LNHDA, CDR2 SQIVND (reference sequence). The CDR3 has 13 residues. CDR3 nucleotide sequence: TGTGCCAGTAGTCGAAGGGGGGTCACTGAAGCTTTCTTT. It is translated as CASSRRGVTEAFF. Filled out from reference TRBV19 and TRBJ1-1, the complete variable domain reads DGGITQSPKYLFRKEGQNVTLSCEQNLNHDAMYWYRQDPGQGLRLIYYSQIVNDFQKGDIAEGYSVSREKKESFPLTVTSAQKNPTAFYLCASSRRGVTEAFFGQGTRLTVV.

V gene TRBV5-4 combines with J gene TRBJ2-1; TRBD2 matches at 11 bases. This CDR3 spans 17 amino acids. Germline V CDR1 and CDR2: SGHNT, YYREEE (reference sequence). V trimming: 0 bases; J trimming: 5 bases; junction bases outside the gene matches: 7. DNA for the CDR3: TGTGCCAGCAGCTTGGCCGGGAGACTAGCGGGAAACAATGAGCAGTTCTTC. This translates into CASSLAGRLAGNNEQFF.

The chain couples TRBV25-1 to TRBJ2-3; TRBD1 matches 9 bases. Germline CDR1 reads MGHDK; CDR2 reads SYGVNS. The CDR3 covers 14 residues. V was clipped by 3 bases and J by 7 bases; unmatched bases: 5. This CDR3 reads CASSDRDRAHTQYF. The CDR3, as DNA: TGTGCCAGCAGTGATAGGGACAGGGCCCATACGCAGTATTTT. Combining the CDR3 with reference TRBV25-1 and TRBJ2-3 gives the whole variable domain EADIYQTPRYLVIGTGKKITLECSQTMGHDKMYWYQQDPGMELHLIHYSYGVNSTEKGDLSSESTVSRIRTEHFPLTLESARPSHTSQYLCASSDRDRAHTQYFGPGTRLTVL.